This T cell receptor beta chain emerged from a study of T-cell reconstitution after alpha-beta-depleted transplantation in children. This clonotype was counted between two and nine times. Unique molecular identifiers were used to barcode this TCRbeta library. MiXCR, applied by TCRdb to the PCR reads, yields one record per CDR3 protein. The sample has hundreds of thousands of distinct CDR3 sequences, 30% to 35% seen once; the top ten hold about 2.3%. This material consisted of PBMCs from the stem cell graft donor, taken from the stem cell graft. The TCR was taken from a human donor who donated a stem cell graft to a child with aplastic anemia.

CDR3: CASSPGTSGRGDTQYF. The CDR3 region has the DNA TGCGCCAGCAGCCCTGGGACTAGCGGGAGAGGGGATACGCAGTATTTT. V gene TRBV5-1 combines with J gene TRBJ2-3, with 14 positions matching TRBD2. The CDR3 runs to 16 residues. Germline CDR1 SGHRS, CDR2 YFSETQ. The V and J ends lost 4 bases and 6 bases, in that order; junction bases with no gene match: 7.